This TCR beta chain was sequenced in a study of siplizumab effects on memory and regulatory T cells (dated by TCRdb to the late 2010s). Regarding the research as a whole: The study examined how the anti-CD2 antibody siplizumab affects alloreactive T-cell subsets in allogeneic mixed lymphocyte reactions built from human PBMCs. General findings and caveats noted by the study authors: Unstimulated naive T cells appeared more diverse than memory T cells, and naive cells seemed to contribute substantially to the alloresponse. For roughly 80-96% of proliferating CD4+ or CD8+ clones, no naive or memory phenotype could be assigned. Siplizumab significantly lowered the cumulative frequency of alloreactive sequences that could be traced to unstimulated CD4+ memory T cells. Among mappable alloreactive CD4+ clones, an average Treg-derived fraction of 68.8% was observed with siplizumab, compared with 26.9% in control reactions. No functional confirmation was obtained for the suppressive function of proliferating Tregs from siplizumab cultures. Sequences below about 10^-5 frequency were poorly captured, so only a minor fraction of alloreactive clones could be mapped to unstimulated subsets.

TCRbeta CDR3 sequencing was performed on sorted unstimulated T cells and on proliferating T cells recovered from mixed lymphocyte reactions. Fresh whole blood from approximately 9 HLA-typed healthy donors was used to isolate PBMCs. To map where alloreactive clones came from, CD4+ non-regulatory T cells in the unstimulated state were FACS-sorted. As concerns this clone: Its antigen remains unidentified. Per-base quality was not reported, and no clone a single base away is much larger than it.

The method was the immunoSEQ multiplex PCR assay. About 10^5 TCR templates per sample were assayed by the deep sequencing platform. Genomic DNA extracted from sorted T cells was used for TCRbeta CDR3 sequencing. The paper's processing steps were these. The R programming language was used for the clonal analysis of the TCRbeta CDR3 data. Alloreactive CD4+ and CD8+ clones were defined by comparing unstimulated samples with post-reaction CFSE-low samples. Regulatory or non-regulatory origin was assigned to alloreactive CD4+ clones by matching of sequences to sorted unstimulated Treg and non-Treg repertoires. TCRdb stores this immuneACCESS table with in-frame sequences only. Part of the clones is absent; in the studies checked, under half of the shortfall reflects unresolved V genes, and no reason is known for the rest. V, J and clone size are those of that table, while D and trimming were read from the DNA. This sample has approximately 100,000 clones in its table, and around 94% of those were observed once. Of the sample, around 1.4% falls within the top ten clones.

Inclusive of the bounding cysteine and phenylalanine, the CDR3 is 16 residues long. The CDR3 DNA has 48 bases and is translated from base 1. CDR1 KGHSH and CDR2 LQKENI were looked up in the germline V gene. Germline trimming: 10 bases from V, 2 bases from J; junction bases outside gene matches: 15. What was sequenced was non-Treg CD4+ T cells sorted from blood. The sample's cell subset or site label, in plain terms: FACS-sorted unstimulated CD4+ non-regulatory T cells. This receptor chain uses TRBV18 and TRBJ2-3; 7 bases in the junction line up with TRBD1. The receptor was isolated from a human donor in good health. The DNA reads TGTGCCACCACCCGGTCGTGGGACAGAGCCACAGATACGCAGTATTTT. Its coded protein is CATTRSWDRATDTQYF.